One T cell receptor (beta chain) is described in this entry. As yet, its antigen is unknown. V was cut by 3 bases and J by 0 bases, with 14 bases left in between. This CDR3 is built from 17 residues. The data stem from a study of Graves' ophthalmopathy and Graves' hyperthyroidism. Regarding the study as a whole: Classification of ophthalmopathy versus stable hyperthyroidism by a 13-signature model yielded roughly 86% sensitivity and 65% to 83% specificity. Detected in blood as well were most expanded thyroid clonotypes with frequency above 0.001.

From RNA, the CDR3 regions of TCR beta chains were amplified and sequenced. In the first round, RT-PCR was carried out with HTBI primers, and a multiplex PCR formed the second round. TCRdb processed the multiplex PCR reads anew with MiXCR; each CDR3 protein has one entry. The sample records around 1,200,000 distinct CDR3 sequences, about two fifths being singletons. The hyperthyroidism patients had a new diagnosis of under 2 months' duration and were aged 18 to 65. Patients were left out if they had other autoimmune diseases, uncontrolled infections, pregnancy or lactation. The sequencing input was peripheral blood or thyroid tissue (not recorded which). This sequence originates from an adult man with Graves' hyperthyroidism. The chain employs TRBV12-3 or TRBV12-4 and TRBJ1-4; a weak D match, TRBD1 (6 bases). CDR3 sequence reads: CASSFAGGAATNEKLFF. The CDR3 DNA is TGTGCCAGCAGTTTCGCGGGGGGGGCAGCAACTAATGAAAAACTGTTTTTT.